The 27 T cell receptor beta chains given below trace back to one sample, sequenced in a study of blood T cells in healthy people across ages. The authors ran a second PCR of about 6 to 11 cycles using a sample-barcoded 5' primer and a J-beta primer mix. TCRdb reprocessed the 5' RACE reads with MiXCR, giving one entry per CDR3 protein. This table holds around 400,000 distinct CDR3 sequences, 45% to 60% found once. Sequencing used blood. These receptors originate from a man aged 55 to 70 in good health.

The CDR3 is CASSLGTGEQDTQYF. The DNA for the CDR3 is TGTGCCAGCAGTTTAGGGACAGGGGAGCAAGATACGCAGTATTTT. The chain recombines TRBV28 with TRBJ2-3; TRBD1 agrees at 10 bases. Losses at the gene ends were 2 bases for V and 5 bases for J; bases not matched to a gene: 4. The CDR3 contains 15 residues. Germline lookup yields CDR1 MDHEN and CDR2 SYDVKM.

The CDR3 protein is CASSLVSIGETQYF. The CDR3 coding sequence is TGTGCCAGCAGCTTAGTATCCATTGGAGAGACCCAGTACTTC. The chain combines TRBV7-2 with TRBJ2-5; D is unclear. Between the trimmed V and J ends, which lost 1 base and 4 bases, there was a span of 10 bases. Germline lookup yields CDR1 SGHTA and CDR2 FQGNSA. The CDR3 sequence is 14 residues long.

J is TRBJ2-1 and V is TRBV28, with D unclear. The V end was cut by 4 bases, the J end by 5 bases, with 3 bases between. The CDR3 extends over 11 amino acids. Germline V lookup: CDR1 MDHEN, CDR2 SYDVKM. The CDR3 DNA sequence: TGTGCCAGCAGTTATGACAATGAGCAGTTCTTC. Amino acids: CASSYDNEQFF.

The chain combines TRBV29-1 with TRBJ1-4; 10 nucleotides line up with TRBD1. J was trimmed by 15 bases and V by 8 bases; bases with no gene match: 12. This CDR3 contains 12 residues. CDR1 SQVTM and CDR2 ANQGSEA come from the germline V gene. The CDR3 is CSFGDRGSRVFF. CDR3 nucleotides: TGCAGCTTCGGGGACAGGGGCTCGAGGGTGTTTTTT. The full variable domain, with the rest looked up from reference TRBV29-1 and TRBJ1-4, is SAVISQKPSRDICQRGTSLTIQCQVDSQVTMMFWYRQQPGQSLTLIATANQGSEATYESGFVIDKFPISRPNLTFSTLTVSNMSPEDSSIYLCSFGDRGSRVFFGSGTQLSVL.

The chain has TRBV29-1 and TRBJ2-3; D not certain. The CDR3 sequence is 13 residues long. The V gene's germline CDR1 is SQVTM and CDR2 ANQGSEA. V was cut by 0 bases and J by 6 bases, with 10 bases left in between. The CDR3 nucleotides read TGCAGCGTTGAAGATGGCAGGTGGGATACGCAGTATTTT. It encodes CSVEDGRWDTQYF.

Worth noting for this clonotype: One base away lies a much larger clone, so this may be a sequencing read error. The CDR3 is CASSQEGWGDTQYF. The CDR3 region has the DNA TGTGCCAGCAGCCAAGAAGGGTGGGGGGATACGCAGTATTTT. V is TRBV14 and J is TRBJ2-3; possibly TRBD1 or TRBD2 for D (5 bases each). The germline V gene encodes CDR1 SGHDN and CDR2 FVKESK. V lost 0 bases and J 6 bases, leaving 10 bases between the germline ends. CDR3 size: 14 residues.

The chain uses TRBV29-1 and TRBJ1-6; tentative D call: TRBD1 (6 bases). This CDR3 region has 13 residues. The germline V gene has CDR1 SQVTM and CDR2 ANQGSEA. CDR3 DNA sequence: TGCGGCCAGGGGAGCTCCTATAATTCACCCCTCCACTTT. It is translated as CGQGSSYNSPLHF.

V is TRBV7-2 and J is TRBJ2-3; 11 bases are a match to TRBD2. The CDR3 has 17 residues. Germline values: CDR1 SGHTA, CDR2 FQGNSA. V trimming: 6 bases; J trimming: 5 bases; junction bases outside the gene matches: 13. The CDR3 DNA reads as TGTGCCAGCAGTTACCCGGTAGCGGGAGGGCAGGGAGATACGCAGTATTTT. Its protein product is CASSYPVAGGQGDTQYF.

This clonotype was counted a few times. V and J are TRBV5-4 and TRBJ2-5, with 8 bases that match TRBD1. Germline CDR1 and CDR2: SGHNT and YYREEE (reference sequence). V dropped 1 base and J dropped 3; count of bases not matched to a gene: 2. The CDR3 has 14 residues. In nucleotides, the CDR3 is TGTGCCAGCAGCTTGCAGGGGGCGGAAGAGACCCAGTACTTC. It translates to CASSLQGAEETQYF.

The J gene is TRBJ2-5, the V gene TRBV7-9, with 7 bases identical to TRBD2. Judging by the DNA end, TRBJ2-1 fits better; the J call may be wrong. Germline assignment: CDR1 SEHNR and CDR2 FQNEAQ (reference sequence). The CDR3 loop spans 14 amino acids. The DNA of the CDR3 is TGTGCCAGCAGCCGGGGGGACTTCCAAGAGACCCAGTTCTTC. As protein: CASSRGDFQETQFF.

There are a few counts of this clonotype. This sequence joins TRBV5-1 and TRBJ2-5; D might be TRBD2 (6 bases). The V end was cut by 0 bases, the J end by 1 base, with 13 bases between. Per germline, CDR1 SGHRS and CDR2 YFSETQ. The CDR3 length is 16 residues. CDR3 region: CASSLGEAALQETQYF. CDR3 in DNA: TGCGCCAGCAGCTTGGGGGAGGCGGCCCTCCAAGAGACCCAGTACTTC.

The chain couples TRBV4-1 to TRBJ2-4; D possibly matches TRBD1 or TRBD2 (5 bases each). The germline CDR1 and CDR2 sequences are MGHRA and YSYEKL. Trimming removed 3 bases from V and 8 bases from J, with 11 bases in between. This CDR3 has 13 residues. Written as DNA, the CDR3 is TGCGCCAGCAGCCACCCCATGGGGGACATTCAGTACTTC. This codes for CASSHPMGDIQYF.

A note on this clonotype: A much larger clone lies one base from this, so it may be a read error. The J gene is TRBJ2-5, the V gene TRBV6-1; D possibly corresponds to TRBD1 (6 bases). The length of the CDR3 is 14 residues. CDR1 and CDR2 (germline): MNHNS, SASEGT. With 8 bases removed from V and 5 bases from J, the gap between germline ends came to 18 bases. The CDR3 DNA reads TGTGCCAGCGGCCCACAGGGATTAGTGGAGACCCAGTACTTC. Its translation is CASGPQGLVETQYF.

This sequence joins TRBV4-2 and TRBJ2-7, with D possibly TRBD2 on 6 matching bases. This CDR3 spans 15 amino acids. With 0 bases removed from V and 2 bases from J, the gap between germline ends came to 11 bases. Germline V gene data show CDR1 as LGHNA and CDR2 as YNFKEQ. The CDR3 DNA follows: TGTGCCAGCAGCCAAGAGCGACTAGTGGCCTACGAGCAGTACTTC. It encodes CASSQERLVAYEQYF.

The rearrangement links TRBV28 to TRBJ2-5; TRBD2 might be the D (6 bases). The CDR3 has 14 amino acids. Trimming cost V 6 bases and J 2 bases, with 13 bases left between them. Per germline, CDR1 MDHEN and CDR2 SYDVKM. The CDR3 spells CASSYIADQETQYF. CDR3 nucleotides: TGTGCCAGCAGCTATATAGCGGATCAAGAGACCCAGTACTTC.

This clonotype has only a few counts. The rearrangement links TRBV24-1 to TRBJ2-3; 13 nucleotides agree with TRBD2. The junction had 11 bases not matched to a gene; V was cut back by 4 bases and J by 8 bases. This CDR3 comprises 17 residues. CDR1 is KGHDR and CDR2 is SFDVKD in the germline V gene. The CDR3 nucleotides read TGTGCCACCAGTGACCCTACACTAGCGGGAGGGCCTGGTACGCAGTATTTT. This encodes CATSDPTLAGGPGTQYF.

The sample holds one count of this clonotype. The chain carries TRBV9 and TRBJ2-5; D is uncertain. Trimming removed 4 bases from V and 5 bases from J, with 18 bases in between. CDR1 is SGDLS and CDR2 is YYNGEE in the germline V gene. The CDR3 is 15 amino acids. The CDR3 is CASSSSERPRETQYF. In DNA, the CDR3 is TGTGCCAGCAGCTCCTCTGAGCGACCGAGGGAGACCCAGTACTTC. Supplemented by reference TRBV9 and TRBJ2-5, the full variable domain reads DSGVTQTPKHLITATGQRVTLRCSPRSGDLSVYWYQQSLDQGLQFLIQYYNGEERAKGNILERFSAQQFPDLHSELNLSSLELGDSALYFCASSSSERPRETQYFGPGTRLLVL.

The chain has TRBV7-8 and TRBJ2-1, with 14 bases that match TRBD2. The CDR3 is 17 amino acids. The germline V gene encodes CDR1 SGHVS and CDR2 FQNEAQ. The junction had 10 bases not matched to a gene; V was cut back by 4 bases and J by 8 bases. The CDR3 nucleotides are TGTGCCAGCAGCTCAAGACTAGCGGGAGGGCTGGGTGATGAGCAGTTCTTC. It yields the protein CASSSRLAGGLGDEQFF.

The CDR3 bases are TGTGCCAGCAGCTTATACCTATACAATGAGCAGTTCTTC. Protein product: CASSLYLYNEQFF. The rearrangement links TRBV7-2 to TRBJ2-1; no reliable D call. CDR3 length: 13 amino acids. Germline V gene lookup returns CDR1 SGHTA and CDR2 FQGNSA. Trimming cost V 2 bases and J 4 bases, with 6 bases left between them.

This clonotype was counted between two and nine times. This chain connects TRBV2 to TRBJ2-5; D is possibly TRBD1 (5 bases). CDR3 size: 15 residues. The ends were cut back, 1 base at V and 0 bases at J, with 9 bases in the middle. Germline V CDR1 and CDR2: SNHLY, FYNNEI. CDR3 residues: CASSEGQTYQETQYF. CDR3 DNA sequence: TGTGCCAGCAGTGAAGGACAGACGTACCAAGAGACCCAGTACTTC.

This clonotype occurred many times. The gene calls are TRBV29-1 and TRBJ2-3; 7 nucleotides match TRBD1. The germline V gene encodes CDR1 SQVTM and CDR2 ANQGSEA. The CDR3 length is 14 residues. The V gene end was trimmed by 5 bases and the J gene end by 7 bases; junction bases not matched to a gene: 12. CDR3 in DNA: TGCAGCGTTCCTCAACAGGGGTCGTTGAATACGCAGTATTTT. Amino acids: CSVPQQGSLNTQYF.

This clonotype was picked up a small number of times. The chain couples TRBV25-1 to TRBJ2-3; 9 bases align to TRBD1. Germline values: CDR1 MGHDK, CDR2 SYGVNS. The CDR3 totals 14 residues. The V gene end was trimmed by 7 bases and the J gene end by 4 bases; junction bases not matched to a gene: 6. CDR3 protein: CASNSGQGPDTQYF. The CDR3 DNA reads TGTGCCAGCAATTCCGGACAGGGGCCAGATACGCAGTATTTT. The full variable domain, its missing parts supplied by reference TRBV25-1 and TRBJ2-3, is EADIYQTPRYLVIGTGKKITLECSQTMGHDKMYWYQQDPGMELHLIHYSYGVNSTEKGDLSSESTVSRIRTEHFPLTLESARPSHTSQYLCASNSGQGPDTQYFGPGTRLTVL.

This clonotype was recorded many times. The rearrangement joins TRBV7-2 to TRBJ2-5; D gene ambiguous. The V end was cut by 1 base, the J end by 5 bases, with 20 bases between. CDR3 length: 17 residues. Looked up from germline, CDR1 is SGHTA and CDR2 is FQGNSA. The CDR3 region is CASSLVRSRSGGETQYF. The CDR3 region has the DNA TGTGCCAGCAGCTTAGTGCGCTCTAGGTCGGGTGGGGAGACCCAGTACTTC.

V and J are TRBV11-2 and TRBJ2-5; tentative D call: TRBD2 (5 bases). Germline V gene data show CDR1 as SGHAT and CDR2 as FQNNGV. CDR3 length equals 14 residues. Trimming left V 1 base short and J 6 bases short, with 12 bases between. For the CDR3, the DNA is TGTGCCAGCAGCTTAGCGGGATTGGTGAAGACCCAGTACTTC. The encoded protein is CASSLAGLVKTQYF.

In regard to this clonotype: Given a much more abundant clone one base away, this may be a read error. This chain connects TRBV5-6 to TRBJ1-1, with D unresolved. The germline V gene encodes CDR1 SGHDT and CDR2 YYEEEE. This CDR3 has 14 amino acids. The CDR3 here is CTSSGLTGNTEAFF. CDR3 bases: TGTACCAGCAGCGGCTTGACGGGGAACACTGAAGCTTTCTTT. The complete variable domain, with remaining parts taken from reference TRBV5-6 and TRBJ1-1, reads DAGVTQSPTHLIKTRGQQVTLRCSPKSGHDTVSWYQQALGQGPQFIFQYYEEEERQRGNFPDRFSGHQFPNYSSELNVNALLLGDSALYLCTSSGLTGNTEAFFGQGTRLTVV.

V usage is TRBV10-3 and J usage is TRBJ1-5; TRBD1 matches at 7 bases. CDR3 length: 15 amino acids. Germline trimming cut 3 bases from V and 6 bases from J; bases unmatched to any gene: 8. The germline gives CDR1 ENHRY, CDR2 SYGVKD. The CDR3 loop reads CAISDNRGNGQPQHF. DNA for the CDR3: TGTGCCATCAGTGACAACAGGGGTAACGGTCAGCCCCAGCATTTT.

The chain combines TRBV29-1 with TRBJ2-5; D is possibly TRBD1 (5 bases). Germline V gene lookup returns CDR1 SQVTM and CDR2 ANQGSEA. The CDR3 is 13 amino acids. The V and J ends lost 5 bases and 2 bases respectively, with 12 bases between them. The CDR3 spells CSVIRQKQETQYF. The CDR3 DNA follows: TGCAGCGTTATTCGACAGAAACAAGAGACCCAGTACTTC. The entire variable domain, with the rest obtained from reference TRBV29-1 and TRBJ2-5, is as follows: SAVISQKPSRDICQRGTSLTIQCQVDSQVTMMFWYRQQPGQSLTLIATANQGSEATYESGFVIDKFPISRPNLTFSTLTVSNMSPEDSSIYLCSVIRQKQETQYFGPGTRLLVL.